This T cell receptor beta chain was retrieved from a study of breast tumors, draining lymph nodes, adjacent tissues. Study outcomes and limitations: The data were judged consistent with most tumor T cells coming from lymph node and expanding in tumor.

To note about this clonotype: As yet, its antigen is unknown. A single base separates this from a much larger clone, so it may be a read error.

Using its own MiXCR run on the multiplex PCR reads, TCRdb lists one record per CDR3 protein. The data show approximately 130,000 distinct CDR3 sequences, about 20% seen once. There are 15 residues in the CDR3. The germline V gene encodes CDR1 SGHTA and CDR2 FQGTGA. V lost 5 bases and J 1 base, leaving 14 bases between the germline ends. Breast cancer patients provided tissue from their axillary draining lymph nodes. This clonotype originated in a female donor with breast cancer. Some clones in this sample may be carry-over from other donors' samples. What was sequenced was axillary lymph node tissue. The chain couples TRBV7-3 to TRBJ2-5; perhaps TRBD2 as D (5 bases). The CDR3 DNA follows: TGTGCCAGCAGCCTTAATGAGGGCCCCCAAGAGACCCAGTACTTC. This encodes CASSLNEGPQETQYF.